The 32 T cell receptor beta chains below all came from one sample that was sequenced in a study of cytomegalovirus exposure and HLA in healthy donors. In the PCR, 60 Vbeta and 13 Jbeta primers were used. The assay was immunoSEQ multiplex PCR, and TCRdb's table has in-frame clones only and misses some. The sample consists of about 210,000 clones, around 81% of them appearing once. Sample: PBMCs. Every receptor here comes from a woman aged 50 to 60 in good health and CMV-seropositive.

This chain joins TRBV6-6 and TRBJ2-1, with 10 bases matching TRBD1. The CDR3 contains 13 residues. In germline, CDR1 is MNHNY, CDR2 SVGAGI (reference sequence). V shed 4 bases, J shed 9 bases, and the junction held 3 bases outside the gene matches. CDR3 in amino acids: CASSLGQGSEQFF. As DNA, the CDR3 is TGTGCCAGCAGTTTGGGACAGGGGAGTGAGCAGTTCTTC.

The V gene is TRBV4-2, the J gene TRBJ2-5; 9 bases line up with TRBD2. V was pared by 4 bases and J by 2 bases, with 8 bases of the junction left unmatched. CDR1 is LGHNA, CDR2 YNFKEQ, per germline. The CDR3 is made up of 16 amino acids. CDR3 nucleotides: TGTGCCAGCAGCCGAAGTAGCGGGGGAACACAAGAGACCCAGTACTTC. As protein: CASSRSSGGTQETQYF.

Only a few counts were recorded for this clone. The gene calls are TRBV6-5 and TRBJ1-1; 8 nucleotides line up with TRBD1. This CDR3 contains 14 residues. V shed 8 bases, J shed 5 bases, and the junction held 10 bases outside the gene matches. From germline, CDR1 is MNHEY and CDR2 SVGAGI. CDR3 nucleotide sequence: TGTGCCAGCCGAGGGTTGCAGGGGGCAACTGAAGCTTTCTTT. Translated, it gives CASRGLQGATEAFF.

As to this clone: The sample has other DNA sequences that encode this CDR3 too. The V and J genes are TRBV6-6 and TRBJ2-7; a possible D gene is TRBD1 (5 bases). The CDR3 has 12 residues. Germline assignment: CDR1 MNHNY and CDR2 SVGAGI (reference sequence). Trimming removed 0 bases from V and 6 bases from J, with 6 bases in between. CDR3 amino acids: CASSYSTGEQYF. CDR3 DNA: TGTGCCAGCAGTTACTCCACAGGCGAGCAGTACTTC.

The V call is TRBV25-1, the J call TRBJ1-1; 11 nucleotides line up with TRBD1. The germline CDR1 and CDR2 sequences are MGHDK and SYGVNS. V gave up 3 bases and J gave up 7 bases; unmatched junction bases: 7. The CDR3 contains 15 residues. In DNA, the CDR3 is TGTGCCAGCAGTGACCTCGGGACAGGGGGTATTGAAGCTTTCTTT. This encodes CASSDLGTGGIEAFF.

The chain joins TRBV15 to TRBJ2-1; D may be TRBD2 (7 bases). The germline gives CDR1 LNHNV, CDR2 YYDKDF (reference sequence). V dropped 0 bases and J dropped 0 bases, with 12 bases sitting between them. The CDR3 runs to 17 residues. The DNA for the CDR3 is TGTGCCACCAGCAGAGATTTCGGGGGGCTCTCCTACAATGAGCAGTTCTTC. It translates to CATSRDFGGLSYNEQFF.

This clone was recorded a few times. The chain links TRBV7-9 to TRBJ1-1, with D perhaps TRBD1 (6 bases). The CDR3 loop spans 13 amino acids. Deletions cut 4 bases from V and 6 bases from J, with 12 bases between. CDR1 and CDR2 (germline): SEHNR, FQNEAQ (reference sequence). CDR3 nucleotides: TGTGCCAGCAGCTCACAGGGTTCGGCTGAAGCTTTCTTT. Translating it yields CASSSQGSAEAFF.

A single count supports this clone. V gene TRBV27 combines with J gene TRBJ1-1; TRBD1 aligns across 9 bases. CDR1 is MNHEY and CDR2 is SMNVEV in the germline V gene (reference sequence). The V segment lost 5 bases and the J segment 5 bases; nucleotides outside the gene matches: 12. CDR3 length: 16 amino acids. Here the CDR3 DNA reads TGTGCCAGCAGTACCCTCGGACAGGGGAGCGAGACTGAAGCTTTCTTT. Its protein product is CASSTLGQGSETEAFF.

This rearrangement joins TRBV5-6 to TRBJ1-1, with a tentative D call TRBD1 (6 bases). V gave up 5 bases and J gave up 5 bases, with 22 bases separating them. Germline CDR1 reads SGHDT; CDR2 reads YYEEEE. There are 16 residues in the CDR3. CDR3 amino acids: CASRGGLDPSGTEAFF. In DNA, the CDR3 is TGTGCCAGCAGGGGGGGGCTCGACCCTAGTGGGACTGAAGCTTTCTTT.

The J gene is TRBJ2-5, the V gene TRBV5-1; TRBD1 matches at 7 bases. The CDR3 loop spans 14 amino acids. From germline, CDR1 is SGHRS and CDR2 YFSETQ. After removal of 2 bases from V and 6 bases from J, the junction contained 7 bases not matched to a gene. The CDR3 region has the DNA TGCGCCAGCAGCTTTAAACAGGGGACCCAGACCCAGTACTTC. It yields the protein CASSFKQGTQTQYF. Full variable domain (rest looked up from reference TRBV5-1 and TRBJ2-5): KAGVTQTPRYLIKTRGQQVTLSCSPISGHRSVSWYQQTPGQGLQFLFEYFSETQRNKGNFPGRFSGRQFSNSRSEMNVSTLELGDSALYLCASSFKQGTQTQYFGPGTRLLVL.

The V and J genes are TRBV9 and TRBJ1-6, with a possible D match to TRBD1 (5 bases). The CDR3 covers 14 residues. The V end was cut by 7 bases, the J end by 7 bases, with 15 bases between. Germline V gene lookup returns CDR1 SGDLS and CDR2 YYNGEE. The CDR3 here is CASANRGANSPLHF. CDR3 nucleotide sequence: TGTGCCAGCGCTAATAGGGGTGCCAATTCACCCCTCCACTTT.

This clone was seen just once. This chain joins TRBV9 and TRBJ2-1; D is perhaps TRBD1 (5 bases). The CDR3 has 15 residues. The germline CDR1 and CDR2 sequences are SGDLS and YYNGEE. The ends were cut back, 0 bases at V and 2 bases at J, with 9 bases in the middle. DNA for the CDR3: TGTGCCAGCAGCGTAGCAGGGCCGACCTACAATGAGCAGTTCTTC. Its translation is CASSVAGPTYNEQFF.

Only one count was recorded for this clone. The CDR3 region has the DNA TGTGCCAGCAGTAGACCGGGACTCCCGAACACTGAAGCTTTCTTT. This gives the protein CASSRPGLPNTEAFF. The gene calls are TRBV25-1 and TRBJ1-1, with D tentatively TRBD1 (5 bases). The CDR3 is made up of 15 amino acids. Trimming took 5 bases from V and 1 from J, leaving 14 bases between them. Per germline, CDR1 MGHDK and CDR2 SYGVNS.

This chain connects TRBV4-2 to TRBJ2-5, with 9 bases aligning to TRBD2. The CDR3 loop spans 15 amino acids. The J segment lost 1 base and the V segment lost 0 bases, leaving 0 bases of the junction unmatched. Germline V gene lookup returns CDR1 LGHNA and CDR2 YNFKEQ. In DNA, the CDR3 is TGTGCCAGCAGCCAAGAGCGGGGGGGCCAAGAGACCCAGTACTTC. This gives the protein CASSQERGGQETQYF.

The chain is built from TRBV6-5 and TRBJ1-1; TRBD1 aligns across 7 bases. V dropped 0 bases and J dropped 7; count of bases not matched to a gene: 11. Per germline, CDR1 MNHEY and CDR2 SVGAGI. The CDR3 covers 16 residues. CDR3 sequence: CASSYSWTGRTIEAFF. Here the CDR3 DNA reads TGTGCCAGCAGTTACTCTTGGACAGGAAGAACAATTGAAGCTTTCTTT.

The chain recombines TRBV7-2 with TRBJ1-3, with 7 positions matching TRBD1. Germline lookup yields CDR1 SGHTA and CDR2 FQGNSA. The V and J ends lost 5 bases and 3 bases, in that order; junction bases with no gene match: 7. CDR3 length: 15 amino acids. As DNA, the CDR3 is TGTGCCAGCAGCCCTCCAGGGGGGCTTGGAAACACCATATATTTT. It encodes CASSPPGGLGNTIYF. Full variable domain (rest looked up from reference TRBV7-2 and TRBJ1-3): GAGVSQSPSNKVTEKGKDVELRCDPISGHTALYWYRQSLGQGLEFLIYFQGNSAPDKSGLPSDRFSAERTGGSVSTLTIQRTQQEDSAVYLCASSPPGGLGNTIYFGEGSWLTVV.

The CDR3 loop is CASSDSNYGYTF. The CDR3 DNA follows: TGTGCCAGCAGTGACAGTAACTATGGCTACACCTTC. The V and J genes are TRBV7-3 and TRBJ1-2; D is possibly TRBD1 (5 bases). With 6 bases removed from V and 1 base from J, the gap between germline ends came to 6 bases. Germline V gene sequence: CDR1 SGHTA, CDR2 FQGTGA. CDR3 length equals 12 residues.

The chain has TRBV2 and TRBJ2-6; D is perhaps TRBD1 (5 bases). Germline V CDR1 and CDR2: SNHLY, FYNNEI. CDR3 length: 17 amino acids. Trimming shortened V by 6 bases and J by 4 bases, and 19 bases separated the two germline ends. The CDR3 DNA sequence: TGTGCCAGCAGATTTCTCCAAAGGGGTTCCGGGGCCAACGTCCTGACTTTC. Residues: CASRFLQRGSGANVLTF.

The chain recombines TRBV6-6 with TRBJ1-1; a weak D match, TRBD1 (6 bases). The CDR3 is made up of 14 amino acids. V shed 7 bases and J shed 6 bases, with 18 bases lying between them. The V gene's germline CDR1 is MNHNY and CDR2 SVGAGI (reference sequence). In nucleotides, the CDR3 is TGTGCCAGCATCGCCGACAGGTTTCTGGCTGAAGCTTTCTTT. It yields the protein CASIADRFLAEAFF.

This chain uses TRBV6-6 with TRBJ1-5; D is perhaps TRBD1 (5 bases). Germline V gene data show CDR1 as MNHNY and CDR2 as SVGAGI (reference sequence). V lost 6 bases to trimming and J lost 0 bases, with 15 bases between them. The CDR3 totals 16 residues. This CDR3 is CASSRGGSHSNQPQHF. The CDR3 DNA sequence: TGTGCCAGCAGCCGCGGGGGATCTCATAGCAATCAGCCCCAGCATTTT.

This chain joins TRBV7-2 and TRBJ2-2; the match to TRBD2 covers 8 bases. V lost 6 bases and J lost 3; bases outside the gene matches: 6. In germline, CDR1 is SGHTA, CDR2 FQGNSA. The CDR3 covers 15 residues. CDR3 in DNA: TGTGCCAGCAGTCCCGGGAGGGTGGACACCGGGGAGCTGTTTTTT. Its translation is CASSPGRVDTGELFF.

The chain combines TRBV6-5 with TRBJ1-2, with D unresolved. Germline loops: CDR1 MNHEY, CDR2 SVGAGI. V was cut by 5 bases and J by 4 bases, with 14 bases left in between. The CDR3 is made up of 14 amino acids. DNA for the CDR3: TGTGCCAGCAGTACCCCCGACACCTTCTATGGCTACACCTTC. Translation gives CASSTPDTFYGYTF.

The chain employs TRBV7-2 and TRBJ1-5; D unclear. The CDR3 loop spans 15 amino acids. The V and J ends lost 1 base and 6 bases respectively, with 13 bases between them. Germline-derived CDR1 and CDR2 are SGHTA and FQGNSA. The CDR3 DNA reads TGTGCCAGCAGCTTAGGGCGAGGTCTCGGTCAGCCCCAGCATTTT. It yields the protein CASSLGRGLGQPQHF. Full variable domain (rest looked up from reference TRBV7-2 and TRBJ1-5): GAGVSQSPSNKVTEKGKDVELRCDPISGHTALYWYRQSLGQGLEFLIYFQGNSAPDKSGLPSDRFSAERTGGSVSTLTIQRTQQEDSAVYLCASSLGRGLGQPQHFGDGTRLSIL.

This clone came up a few times. The chain carries TRBV6-4 and TRBJ1-1, with D tentatively TRBD1 (5 bases). Trimming took 5 bases from V and 2 from J, leaving 9 bases between them. Germline V gene lookup returns CDR1 MRHNA and CDR2 SNTAGT. The CDR3 extends over 13 amino acids. The CDR3 sequence: CASSRQSNTEAFF. In DNA form, the CDR3 reads TGTGCCAGCAGTCGACAGTCCAACACTGAAGCTTTCTTT.

The chain carries TRBV5-4 and TRBJ1-2; D is perhaps TRBD1 (5 bases). Between the trimmed V and J ends, which lost 2 bases and 7 bases, there was a span of 15 bases. The germline V gene has CDR1 SGHNT and CDR2 YYREEE (reference sequence). This CDR3 is built from 14 residues. The CDR3 bases are TGTGCCAGCAGCTTATTTGGGGGGACTGTTGGCTACACCTTC. Translation: CASSLFGGTVGYTF.

DNA for the CDR3: TGCAGCGCCCCGAAAGGACTAGCGGGATTCTACAATGAGCAGTTCTTC. This codes for CSAPKGLAGFYNEQFF. The rearrangement links TRBV29-1 to TRBJ2-1, with 12 positions matching TRBD2. Per germline, CDR1 SQVTM and CDR2 ANQGSEA. With 7 bases clipped from V and 3 bases from J, the junction kept 10 bases outside the gene matches. The CDR3 length is 16 residues.

The chain has TRBV19 and TRBJ1-1, with TRBD1 as a possible D gene (6 bases). The V gene's germline CDR1 is LNHDA and CDR2 SQIVND (reference sequence). The CDR3 sequence is 18 residues long. V lost 5 bases and J 1 base, leaving 23 bases between the germline ends. Written as DNA, the CDR3 is TGTGCCAGTAGTCCAACAGGGAGGGGGGGGCGGGGGAACACTGAAGCTTTCTTT. This sequence encodes CASSPTGRGGRGNTEAFF.

The rearrangement uses TRBV30 and TRBJ2-1, with 10 positions matching TRBD2. The CDR3 sequence is 14 residues long. CDR1 is GTSNPN and CDR2 is SVGIG in the germline V gene (reference sequence). V was clipped by 4 bases and J by 8 bases; unmatched bases: 8. The CDR3 DNA is TGTGCCTGGACCCCAGGGCTAGCGGGGGATGAGCAGTTCTTC. This translates into CAWTPGLAGDEQFF.

This chain joins TRBV6-4 and TRBJ2-3; 9 bases fit TRBD2. Per germline, CDR1 MRHNA and CDR2 SNTAGT. Losses at the gene ends were 2 bases for V and 4 bases for J; bases not matched to a gene: 4. The CDR3 contains 15 residues. The CDR3 protein is CASSDGGGAADTQYF. In nucleotides, the CDR3 is TGTGCCAGCAGTGACGGCGGGGGGGCAGCAGATACGCAGTATTTT.

V usage is TRBV6-5 and J usage is TRBJ1-6; 7 bases fit TRBD1. Germline trimming cut 6 bases from V and 2 bases from J; bases unmatched to any gene: 4. This CDR3 comprises 15 residues. From germline, CDR1 is MNHEY and CDR2 SVGAGI. The DNA for the CDR3 is TGTGCCAGCAGCGGACAGGCGCCCTATAATTCACCCCTCCACTTT. Translating gives CASSGQAPYNSPLHF.

V usage is TRBV7-9 and J usage is TRBJ1-5, with 9 positions matching TRBD1. CDR3 length: 13 amino acids. Germline V gene sequence: CDR1 SEHNR, CDR2 FQNEAQ (reference sequence). V lost 5 bases and J lost 6; bases outside the gene matches: 2. The CDR3 loop is CASSADRGQPQHF. Written as DNA, the CDR3 is TGTGCCAGCAGCGCGGACAGGGGTCAGCCCCAGCATTTT.

The chain is built from TRBV28 and TRBJ1-3; 7 nucleotides align to TRBD1. The CDR3 has 14 amino acids. V gave up 5 bases and J gave up 4 bases; unmatched junction bases: 5. Germline-derived CDR1 and CDR2 are MDHEN and SYDVKM. The CDR3 is CASSPGTVGNTIYF. CDR3 DNA: TGTGCCAGCAGTCCCGGGACAGTCGGAAACACCATATATTTT.